The 15 T cell receptor beta chains below come from one sample, sequenced in a study of regulatory T cells in long-lasting Graves disease. Sequencing libraries for TCR beta were prepared with iRepertoire HTBI primers and Arm-PCR of CDR3 regions. TCRdb reprocessed the multiplex PCR reads via MiXCR and lists one record per CDR3 protein. The sample lists a few hundred thousand distinct CDR3 sequences, 20% to 25% occurring once. The time point denotes: persistent/refractory GD, antithyroid drugs over 5 years with positive TRAb. Preparation of the TCR library used RNA extracted from PBMCs. The sequenced sample was peripheral blood mononuclear cells (PBMCs), obtained when the disease was refractory, from a patient treated with antithyroid drugs. These receptors all come from a female donor with Graves disease.

This chain connects TRBV30 to TRBJ1-1, with a tentative D call TRBD1 (5 bases). V was clipped by 3 bases and J by 10 bases, with 21 bases between them. Germline V gene data show CDR1 as GTSNPN and CDR2 as SVGIG (reference sequence). The CDR3 extends over 14 amino acids. Written as DNA, the CDR3 is TGTGCCTGGAGGGGGCGGGGGACTTCCTCAGGAGCTTTCTTT. It is translated as CAWRGRGTSSGAFF.

This clonotype showed up just a few times. The rearrangement uses TRBV19 and TRBJ1-3, with a tentative D call TRBD1 (6 bases). The CDR3 is 15 amino acids. Deletions cut 3 bases from V and 0 bases from J, with 9 bases between. The germline V gene encodes CDR1 LNHDA and CDR2 SQIVND (reference sequence). The CDR3: CASSIQGTSGNTIYF. The CDR3 region has the DNA TGTGCCAGTAGTATTCAGGGGACCTCTGGAAACACCATATATTTT.

This clonotype appeared a few times. The rearrangement uses TRBV9 and TRBJ2-7, with TRBD1 as a possible D gene (5 bases). Trimming cost V 3 bases and J 5 bases, with 15 bases left between them. Germline V lookup: CDR1 SGDLS, CDR2 YYNGEE. This CDR3 contains 14 residues. The CDR3 protein is CASSASPQGNEQYF. CDR3 coding DNA: TGTGCCAGCAGCGCGAGCCCCCAGGGTAACGAGCAGTACTTC.

This clonotype showed up just a few times. This chain links TRBV5-1 with TRBJ2-7, with D perhaps TRBD1 or TRBD2 (5 bases each). Trimming stripped 4 bases from V and 5 bases from J, with 13 bases between. Germline V lookup: CDR1 SGHRS, CDR2 YFSETQ. This CDR3 contains 13 residues. CDR3 loop: CASSLGRQHEQYF. CDR3 coding DNA: TGCGCCAGCAGCCTTGGGAGACAGCACGAGCAGTACTTC.

This clonotype appeared many times. The chain uses TRBV29-1 and TRBJ2-5; weak D call: TRBD2 (6 bases). The length of the CDR3 is 13 residues. Germline CDR1 reads SQVTM; CDR2 reads ANQGSEA. The germline V and J ends were trimmed by 5 bases and 4 bases, with 14 bases remaining between them. The CDR3 loop reads CSVSPGGVETQYF. As DNA, the CDR3 is TGCAGCGTTTCTCCCGGGGGAGTAGAGACCCAGTACTTC.

CDR3 nucleotides: TGCGCCAGCAGCTCCCAACAGGGGAACTATGGCTACACCTTC. Protein sequence: CASSSQQGNYGYTF. The J gene is TRBJ1-2, the V gene TRBV5-1; 7 positions match TRBD1. Losses at the gene ends were 3 bases for V and 2 bases for J; bases not matched to a gene: 4. This CDR3 has 14 amino acids. The germline gives CDR1 SGHRS, CDR2 YFSETQ.

The V and J genes are TRBV5-6 and TRBJ1-2; 9 bases align to TRBD1. The J segment lost 4 bases and the V segment lost 0 bases, leaving 7 bases of the junction unmatched. Germline values: CDR1 SGHDT, CDR2 YYEEEE. The CDR3 spans 16 residues. DNA for the CDR3: TGTGCCAGCAGCTTGGCGGGTGGACAGGGGAGCTATGGCTACACCTTC. Translation: CASSLAGGQGSYGYTF.

This clonotype occurred many times. The chain uses TRBV28 and TRBJ1-2, with TRBD1 identical over 8 bases. The V segment lost 5 bases and the J segment 2 bases; nucleotides outside the gene matches: 4. The CDR3 totals 14 residues. Germline V gene sequence: CDR1 MDHEN, CDR2 SYDVKM. The CDR3 region is CASSEGQGNYGYTF. In DNA form, the CDR3 reads TGTGCCAGCAGTGAAGGACAGGGAAACTATGGCTACACCTTC.

This chain joins TRBV27 and TRBJ2-1; D not resolved. V lost 7 bases to trimming and J lost 7 bases, with 14 bases between them. The CDR3 loop spans 13 amino acids. Per germline, CDR1 MNHEY and CDR2 SMNVEV (reference sequence). The CDR3 is CASKGHTRNEQFF. The CDR3 DNA reads as TGTGCCAGCAAAGGGCACACCCGGAATGAGCAGTTCTTC.

The rearrangement joins TRBV20-1 to TRBJ2-1; 10 nucleotides agree with TRBD2. The CDR3 covers 14 residues. Trimming cost V 5 bases and J 6 bases; bases outside gene matches: 7. The germline V gene encodes CDR1 DFQATT and CDR2 SNEGSKA (reference sequence). The CDR3 nucleotides read TGCAGTGCTCCCACTAGCGGGATACTCAATGAGCAGTTCTTC. Its protein is CSAPTSGILNEQFF.

This clonotype was seen many times. The chain combines TRBV12-3 or TRBV12-4 with TRBJ1-5; TRBD1 aligns across 7 bases. The CDR3 contains 14 residues. Trimming removed 5 bases from V and 4 bases from J; junction bases left unmatched: 5. CDR3 bases: TGTGCCAGCAGTCCGGGACAGCATAATCAGCCCCAGCATTTT. Translated, it gives CASSPGQHNQPQHF.

In this sample, this clonotype turned up a few times. The chain combines TRBV5-4 with TRBJ1-1; D unclear. CDR1 and CDR2 (germline): SGHNT, YYREEE (reference sequence). The CDR3 extends over 13 amino acids. V was clipped by 1 base and J by 3 bases, with 7 bases between them. CDR3: CASSLPEDTEAFF. The CDR3 region has the DNA TGTGCCAGCAGCTTGCCAGAGGACACTGAAGCTTTCTTT.

This clonotype was observed many times. The chain is built from TRBV7-9 and TRBJ2-7, with 9 nucleotides matching TRBD2. The V and J ends lost 7 bases and 7 bases, in that order; junction bases with no gene match: 8. Germline V gene data show CDR1 as SEHNR and CDR2 as FQNEAQ (reference sequence). The CDR3 is made up of 13 amino acids. CDR3 sequence (DNA): TGTGCCAGCAAAGTGAGCGGGAGGCGGGAGCAGTACTTC. Its translation is CASKVSGRREQYF.

This clonotype occurred many times. The V and J genes are TRBV7-9 and TRBJ1-1; a possible D gene is TRBD1 (6 bases). The CDR3 runs 14 residues. Germline V gene lookup returns CDR1 SEHNR and CDR2 FQNEAQ (reference sequence). V was pared by 6 bases and J by 1 base, with 12 bases between. The CDR3 DNA follows: TGTGCCAGCAGTACCGGGACACCGAACACTGAAGCTTTCTTT. Protein sequence: CASSTGTPNTEAFF.

This clonotype was detected many times. The J gene is TRBJ2-7, the V gene TRBV7-2, with 12 bases matching TRBD2. The CDR3 has 21 amino acids. The ends lost 5 bases at V and 4 bases at J; junction bases unmatched: 24. Germline-derived CDR1 and CDR2 are SGHTA and FQGNSA. CDR3 region: CASSPAWGTTSGSRQSYEQYF. The CDR3 DNA follows: TGTGCCAGCAGCCCCGCCTGGGGGACGACTAGCGGGAGCCGCCAGTCGTACGAGCAGTACTTC.